Included here is one T cell receptor beta chain sequence, with context. The sample comes from a study of blood T cell repertoires in COVID-19. Across the whole study: Donors in the United States, Italy and Spain gave samples during acute or convalescent COVID-19. Nucleic acid was either cDNA or gDNA, and it came from T cells, B-cell-depleted T cells, or PBMCs.

Authors' analysis steps: Estimated nucleated cell counts came from reference gene primer amplification. Assay: immunoSEQ multiplex PCR; the TCRdb copy retains only in-frame clones and omits some. Clone size and the V and J calls come from that table; the DNA yielded D and trimming. The repertoire holds some 49,000 clones, with under 95% as singletons. V lost 6 bases and J lost 0, with 15 bases in between. This CDR3 has 15 amino acids. Germline CDR1 is SGHTA and CDR2 is FQGNSA. The V gene is TRBV7-2, the J gene TRBJ2-7; weak D call: TRBD2 (7 bases). This TCR derives from a man aged 65-85 years with active COVID-19. Sequences were obtained from peripheral blood. CDR3 in DNA: TGTGCCAGCAGGAATCAGGGAGGGGGCTCCTACGAGCAGTACTTC. As protein: CASRNQGGGSYEQYF.